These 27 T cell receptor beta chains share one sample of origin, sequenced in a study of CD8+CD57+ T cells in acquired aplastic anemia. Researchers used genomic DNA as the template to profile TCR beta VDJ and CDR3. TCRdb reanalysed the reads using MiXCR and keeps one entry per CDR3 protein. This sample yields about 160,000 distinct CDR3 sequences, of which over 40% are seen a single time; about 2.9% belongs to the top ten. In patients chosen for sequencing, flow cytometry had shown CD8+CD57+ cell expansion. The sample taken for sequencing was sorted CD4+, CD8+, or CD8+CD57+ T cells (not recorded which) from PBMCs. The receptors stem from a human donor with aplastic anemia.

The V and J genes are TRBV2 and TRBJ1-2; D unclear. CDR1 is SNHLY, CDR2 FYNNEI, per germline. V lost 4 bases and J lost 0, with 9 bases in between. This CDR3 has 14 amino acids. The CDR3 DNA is TGTGCCAGCAGTGTTGTCGGGACTAACTATGGCTACACCTTC. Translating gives CASSVVGTNYGYTF.

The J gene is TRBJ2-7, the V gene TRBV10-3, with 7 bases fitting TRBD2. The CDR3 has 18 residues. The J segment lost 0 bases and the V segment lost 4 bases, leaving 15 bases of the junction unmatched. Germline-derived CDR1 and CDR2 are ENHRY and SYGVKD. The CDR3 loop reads CAISACGGAPPCSYEQYV. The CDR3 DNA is TGTGCCATCAGTGCATGCGGGGGTGCACCTCCGTGCTCCTACGAGCAGTACGTC.

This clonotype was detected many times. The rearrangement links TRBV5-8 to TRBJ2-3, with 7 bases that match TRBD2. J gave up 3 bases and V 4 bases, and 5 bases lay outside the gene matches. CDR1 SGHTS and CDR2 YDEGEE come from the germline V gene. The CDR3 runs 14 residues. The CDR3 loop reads CASSGREKTDTQYF. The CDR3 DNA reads TGTGCCAGCAGCGGGAGGGAGAAAACAGATACGCAGTATTTT.

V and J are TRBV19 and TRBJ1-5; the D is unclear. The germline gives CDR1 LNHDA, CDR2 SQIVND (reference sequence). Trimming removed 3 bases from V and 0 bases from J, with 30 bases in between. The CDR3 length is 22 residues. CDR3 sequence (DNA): TGTGCCAGTAGTATTGGGGTTTGCCACACTCATGATGCACTGTGTAGCAATCAGCCCCAGCATTTT. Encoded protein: CASSIGVCHTHDALCSNQPQHF.

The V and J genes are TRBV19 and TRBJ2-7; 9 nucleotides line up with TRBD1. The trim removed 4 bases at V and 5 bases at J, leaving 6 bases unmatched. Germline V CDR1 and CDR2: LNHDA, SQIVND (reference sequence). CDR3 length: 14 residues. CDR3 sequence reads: CASSTGQGNHEQYV. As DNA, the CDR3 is TGTGCCAGTAGTACGGGACAGGGTAACCACGAGCAGTACGTC.

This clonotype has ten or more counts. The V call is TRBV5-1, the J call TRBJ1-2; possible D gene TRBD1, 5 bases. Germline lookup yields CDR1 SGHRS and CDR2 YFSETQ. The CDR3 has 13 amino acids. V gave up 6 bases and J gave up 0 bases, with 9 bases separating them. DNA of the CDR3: TGCGCCAGCAAGGACACCTCTAACTATGGCTACACCTTC. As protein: CASKDTSNYGYTF.

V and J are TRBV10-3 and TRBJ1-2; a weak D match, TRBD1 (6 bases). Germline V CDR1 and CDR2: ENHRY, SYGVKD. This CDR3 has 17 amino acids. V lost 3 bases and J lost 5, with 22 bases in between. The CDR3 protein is CAISEIKMGGQGYGYTF. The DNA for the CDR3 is TGTGCCATCAGTGAAATCAAAATGGGGGGGCAGGGATATGGCTACACCTTC.

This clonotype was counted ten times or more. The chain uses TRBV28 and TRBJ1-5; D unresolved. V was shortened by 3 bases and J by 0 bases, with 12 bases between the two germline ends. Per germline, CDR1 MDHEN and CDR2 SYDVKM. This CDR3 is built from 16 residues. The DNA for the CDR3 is TGTGCCAGCAGTTTGATGACAAGACTTAGCAATCAGCCCCAGCATTTT. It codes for CASSLMTRLSNQPQHF.

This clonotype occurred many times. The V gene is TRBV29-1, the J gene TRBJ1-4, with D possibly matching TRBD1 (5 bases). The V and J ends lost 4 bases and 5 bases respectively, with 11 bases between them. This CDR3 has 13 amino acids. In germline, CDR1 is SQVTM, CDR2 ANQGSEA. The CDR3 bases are TGCAGCGTTGGAGGACAAGTGAATGAAAAACTGTTTTTT. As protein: CSVGGQVNEKLFF.

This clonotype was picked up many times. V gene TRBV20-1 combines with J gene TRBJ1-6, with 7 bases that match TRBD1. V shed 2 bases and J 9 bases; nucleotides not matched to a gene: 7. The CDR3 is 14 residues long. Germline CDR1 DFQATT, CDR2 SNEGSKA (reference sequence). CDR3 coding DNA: TGCAGTGCTAGAAACGACAGGGCTGGTTCACCCCTCCACTTT. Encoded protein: CSARNDRAGSPLHF.

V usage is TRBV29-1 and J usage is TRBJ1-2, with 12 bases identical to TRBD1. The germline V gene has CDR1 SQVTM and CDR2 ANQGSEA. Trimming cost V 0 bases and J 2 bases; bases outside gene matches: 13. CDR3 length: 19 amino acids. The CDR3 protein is CSVEDLGDRGQLLNYGYTF. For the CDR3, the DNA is TGCAGCGTTGAAGATCTGGGGGACAGGGGGCAATTACTCAACTATGGCTACACCTTC.

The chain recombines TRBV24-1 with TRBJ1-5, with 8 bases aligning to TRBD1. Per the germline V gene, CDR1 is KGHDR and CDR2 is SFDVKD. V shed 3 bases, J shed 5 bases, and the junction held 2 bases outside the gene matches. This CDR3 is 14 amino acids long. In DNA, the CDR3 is TGTGCCACCAGTGATGTGGACAGGGATCAGCCCCAGCATTTT. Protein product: CATSDVDRDQPQHF.

In nucleotides, the CDR3 is TGCAGTGCTAATGACTTGGGGGGGGGCACTGAAGCTTTCTTT. This encodes CSANDLGGGTEAFF. This rearrangement joins TRBV20-1 to TRBJ1-1, with a possible D match to TRBD1 (5 bases). CDR1 and CDR2 from the germline V gene are DFQATT and SNEGSKA (reference sequence). V was pared by 4 bases and J by 4 bases, with 16 bases between. This CDR3 has 14 residues.

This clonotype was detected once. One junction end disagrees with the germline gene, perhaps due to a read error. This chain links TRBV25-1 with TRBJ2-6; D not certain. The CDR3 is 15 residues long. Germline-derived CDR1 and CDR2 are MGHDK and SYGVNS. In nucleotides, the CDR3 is TGCGCCAGCTCCAGGTCGGACTCTGGGGCCAACGTCCTGACTTTC. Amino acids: CASSRSDSGANVLTF.

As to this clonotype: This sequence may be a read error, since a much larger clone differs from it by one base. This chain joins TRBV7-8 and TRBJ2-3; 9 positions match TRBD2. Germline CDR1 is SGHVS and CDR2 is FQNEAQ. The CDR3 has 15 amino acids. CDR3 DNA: TGTGCCAGCAGCCGAGCGGGAGGTGGAACAGATACGCAGTCTTTT. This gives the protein CASSRAGGGTDTQSF.

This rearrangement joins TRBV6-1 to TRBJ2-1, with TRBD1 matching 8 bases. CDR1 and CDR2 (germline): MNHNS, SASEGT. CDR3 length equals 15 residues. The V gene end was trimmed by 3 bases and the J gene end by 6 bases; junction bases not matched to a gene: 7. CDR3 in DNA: TGTGCCAGCAGTGAGGCAGGGGGCACGGTCAATGAGCAGTTCTTC. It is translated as CASSEAGGTVNEQFF.

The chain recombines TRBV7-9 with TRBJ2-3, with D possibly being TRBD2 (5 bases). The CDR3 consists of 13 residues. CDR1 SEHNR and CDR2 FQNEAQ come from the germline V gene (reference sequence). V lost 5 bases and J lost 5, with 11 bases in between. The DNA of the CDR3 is TGTGCCAGCAGCCACCCCCGGGAAGATACGCAGTATTTT. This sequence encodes CASSHPREDTQYF.

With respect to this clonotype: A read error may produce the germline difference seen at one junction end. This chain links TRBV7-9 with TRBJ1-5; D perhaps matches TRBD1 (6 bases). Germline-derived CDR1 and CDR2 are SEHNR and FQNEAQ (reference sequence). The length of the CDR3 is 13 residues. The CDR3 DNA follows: TGCGCCAGCAGTGACAGGATAGATCAGCCCCAGCATTTT. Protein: CASSDRIDQPQHF. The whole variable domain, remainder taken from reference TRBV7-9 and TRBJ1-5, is DTGVSQNPRHKITKRGQNVTFRCDPISEHNRLYWYRQTLGQGPEFLTYFQNEAQLEKSRLLSDRFSAERPKGSFSTLEIQRTEQGDSAMYLCASSDRIDQPQHFGDGTRLSIL.

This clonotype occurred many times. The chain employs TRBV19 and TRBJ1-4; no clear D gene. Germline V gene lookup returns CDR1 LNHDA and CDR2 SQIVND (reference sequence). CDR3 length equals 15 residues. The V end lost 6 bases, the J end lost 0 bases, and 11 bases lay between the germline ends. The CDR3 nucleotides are TGTGCCAGTAGACTGGACCGTGCAACTAATGAAAAACTGTTTTTT. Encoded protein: CASRLDRATNEKLFF. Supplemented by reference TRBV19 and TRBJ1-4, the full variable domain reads DGGITQSPKYLFRKEGQNVTLSCEQNLNHDAMYWYRQDPGQGLRLIYYSQIVNDFQKGDIAEGYSVSREKKESFPLTVTSAQKNPTAFYLCASRLDRATNEKLFFGSGTQLSVL.

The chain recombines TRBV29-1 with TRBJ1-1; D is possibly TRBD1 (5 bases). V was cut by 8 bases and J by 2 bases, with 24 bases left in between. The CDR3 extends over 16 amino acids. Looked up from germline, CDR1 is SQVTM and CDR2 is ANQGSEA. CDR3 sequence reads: CSLVGRGTYDNTEAFF. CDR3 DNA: TGCAGCTTAGTGGGACGGGGTACTTATGATAACACTGAAGCTTTCTTT.

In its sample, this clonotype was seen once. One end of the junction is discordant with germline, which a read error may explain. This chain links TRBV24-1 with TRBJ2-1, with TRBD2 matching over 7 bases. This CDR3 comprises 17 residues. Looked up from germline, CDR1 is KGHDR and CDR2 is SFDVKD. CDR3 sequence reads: CATSETIGGSSHNEQFF. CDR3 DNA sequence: TGTGCCACCAGTGAAACTATTGGCGGGAGCTCCCACAATGAGCAGTTCTTC.

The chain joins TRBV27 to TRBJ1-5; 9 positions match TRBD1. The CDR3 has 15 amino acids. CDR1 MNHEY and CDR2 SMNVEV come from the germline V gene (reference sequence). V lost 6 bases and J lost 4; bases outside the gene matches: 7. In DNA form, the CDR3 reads TGTGCCAGCAGCAAGGACAGGGGAGATAATCAGCCCCAGCATTTT. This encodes CASSKDRGDNQPQHF.

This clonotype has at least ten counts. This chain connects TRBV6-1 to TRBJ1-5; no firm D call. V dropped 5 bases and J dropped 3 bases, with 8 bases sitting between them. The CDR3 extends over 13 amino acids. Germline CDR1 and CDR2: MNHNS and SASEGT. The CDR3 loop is CASSQTYNQPQHF. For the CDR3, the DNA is TGTGCCAGCAGTCAAACATACAATCAGCCCCAGCATTTT.

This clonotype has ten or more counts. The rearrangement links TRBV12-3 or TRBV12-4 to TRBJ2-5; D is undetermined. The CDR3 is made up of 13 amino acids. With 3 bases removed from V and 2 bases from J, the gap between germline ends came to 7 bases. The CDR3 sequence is CASSLYQQETQYF. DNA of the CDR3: TGTGCCAGCAGTTTGTATCAGCAAGAGACCCAGTACTTC.

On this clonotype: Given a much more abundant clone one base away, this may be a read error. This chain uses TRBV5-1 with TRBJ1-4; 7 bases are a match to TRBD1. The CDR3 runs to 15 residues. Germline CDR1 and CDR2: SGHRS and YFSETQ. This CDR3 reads CAGSSGTVANEKLFF. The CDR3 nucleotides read TGCGCCGGCAGCTCGGGGACAGTCGCTAATGAAAAACTGTTTTTT.

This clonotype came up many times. CDR3 residues: CASSTVQGARRGGELFF. The DNA for the CDR3 is TGTGCCAGCAGTACCGTCCAGGGGGCGCGGAGGGGCGGGGAGCTGTTTTTT. The chain joins TRBV6-1 to TRBJ2-2; TRBD1 matches at 8 bases. The CDR3 spans 17 residues. Unmatched junction bases numbered 15, after V lost 5 bases and J lost 7 bases. The germline V gene encodes CDR1 MNHNS and CDR2 SASEGT.

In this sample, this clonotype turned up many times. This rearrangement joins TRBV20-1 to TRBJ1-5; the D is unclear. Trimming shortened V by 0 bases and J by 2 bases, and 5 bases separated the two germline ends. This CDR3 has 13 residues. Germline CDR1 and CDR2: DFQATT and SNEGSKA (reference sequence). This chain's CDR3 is CSARDAGNQPQHF. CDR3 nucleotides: TGCAGTGCTAGAGACGCAGGCAATCAGCCCCAGCATTTT.